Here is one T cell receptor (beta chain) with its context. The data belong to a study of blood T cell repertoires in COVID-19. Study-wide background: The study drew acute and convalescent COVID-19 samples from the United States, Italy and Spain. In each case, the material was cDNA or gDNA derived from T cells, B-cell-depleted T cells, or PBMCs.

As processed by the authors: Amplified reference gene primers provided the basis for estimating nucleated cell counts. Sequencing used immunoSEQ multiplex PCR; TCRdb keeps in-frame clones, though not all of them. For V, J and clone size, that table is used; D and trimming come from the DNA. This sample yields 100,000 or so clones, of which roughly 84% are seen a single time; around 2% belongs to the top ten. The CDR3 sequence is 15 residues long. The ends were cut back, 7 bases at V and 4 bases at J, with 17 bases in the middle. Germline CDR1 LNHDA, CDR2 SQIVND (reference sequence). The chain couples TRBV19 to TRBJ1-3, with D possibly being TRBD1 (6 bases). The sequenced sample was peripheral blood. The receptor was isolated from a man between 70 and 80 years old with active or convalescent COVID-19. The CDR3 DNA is TGTGCCAGTACCCCCGGATCAGGGGCAGGAAACACCATATATTTT. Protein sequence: CASTPGSGAGNTIYF.